Detailed here is one T cell receptor (beta chain). The data stem from a study of blood T cell repertoires in COVID-19. Study as a whole: Some COVID-19 samples were acute and others convalescent; all came from the United States, Italy and Spain. PBMCs, B-cell-depleted T cells, or T cells provided the cDNA or gDNA that made up the material.

Authors' analysis steps: Quantification of nucleated cells was approximated via reference gene primer amplification. Using immunoSEQ multiplex PCR, the repertoire was profiled, and TCRdb retains in-frame clones only, with some absent. D and trimming were read from the DNA, whereas the V and J calls and clone size are those reported in that table. Of fewer than 250,000 clones in the sample, roughly 90% were seen once. Trimming took 4 bases from V and 5 from J; bases not matched to a gene: 10. The CDR3 spans 16 residues. CDR1 and CDR2 (germline): SGHNT, YYREEE (reference sequence). The sample consisted of peripheral blood. This sequence was found in a woman between 40 and 50 years old with acute or convalescent COVID-19. The chain is built from TRBV5-4 and TRBJ2-5; 11 positions match TRBD1. The CDR3 spells CASSAPGTGGRETQYF. The CDR3 DNA sequence: TGTGCCAGCAGCGCCCCCGGGACAGGGGGTAGGGAGACCCAGTACTTC.